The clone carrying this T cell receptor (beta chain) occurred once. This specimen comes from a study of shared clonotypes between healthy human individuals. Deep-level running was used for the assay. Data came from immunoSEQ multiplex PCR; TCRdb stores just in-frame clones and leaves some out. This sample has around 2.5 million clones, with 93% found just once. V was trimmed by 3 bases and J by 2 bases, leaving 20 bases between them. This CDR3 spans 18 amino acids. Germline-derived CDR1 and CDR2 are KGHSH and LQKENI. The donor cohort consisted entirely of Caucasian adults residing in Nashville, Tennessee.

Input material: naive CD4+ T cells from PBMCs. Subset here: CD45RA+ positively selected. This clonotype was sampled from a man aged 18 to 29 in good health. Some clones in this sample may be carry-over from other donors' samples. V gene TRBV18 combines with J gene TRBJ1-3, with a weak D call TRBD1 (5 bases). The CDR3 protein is CASSPLSAGREAGNTIYF. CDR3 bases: TGTGCCAGCTCACCCTTGTCGGCAGGCAGGGAGGCTGGAAACACCATATATTTT.